The clone carrying this T cell receptor (beta chain) was detected a few times. The target antigen is unknown. The data derive from a study of cytomegalovirus exposure and HLA in healthy donors. CDR3 length equals 15 residues. Germline V gives CDR1 SGHTA, CDR2 FQGNSA. The J segment lost 2 bases and the V segment lost 5 bases, leaving 7 bases of the junction unmatched. Primers: 60 Vbeta forward and 13 Jbeta reverse. Generated by immunoSEQ multiplex PCR, the TCRdb table keeps only in-frame clones and is missing some. The sample holds about 130,000 clones, around 85% seen once. Findings and caveats of the study: Several of the most significant clusters appeared linked to common viral pathogens, based on a later analysis.

The gene calls are TRBV7-2 and TRBJ2-7; 9 bases line up with TRBD1. The sequenced material came from PBMCs. The TCR was taken from a boy between 10 and 17 years old in good health and CMV-seronegative. CDR3 bases: TGTGCCAGCAGCATAAGACAGGGGGGCGCCTACGAGCAGTACTTC. Residues: CASSIRQGGAYEQYF.